The clone carrying this T cell receptor beta chain occurred a few times. Its antigen remains unknown. TCRdb re-derived calls from the 5' RACE reads in MiXCR, one entry per CDR3 protein. The data contain 350,000 or so distinct CDR3 sequences, roughly 12% of them singletons. The sample originates from a study of CD8 T cells in ankylosing spondylitis. General study points: Past studies reported some motif variants in reactive arthritis synovial fluid and blood. Significant enrichment of disease-linked clones was reportedly seen in matched ankylosing spondylitis synovial fluid.

CDR1 is SGHRS, CDR2 YFSETQ, per germline. The V gene lost 0 bases and the J gene lost 0 bases, with 7 bases spanning the gap. There are 14 residues in the CDR3. The TCR originated in a female donor with ankylosing spondylitis or in good health (not recorded which). The chain employs TRBV5-1 and TRBJ2-7, with unresolved D. What was sequenced was blood, either unsorted or a sorted T cell fraction (not recorded which). CDR3 sequence (DNA): TGCGCCAGCAGCTTGGATGGGCCCTCCTACGAGCAGTACTTC. This encodes CASSLDGPSYEQYF.